This T cell receptor beta chain comes out of a study of response to subunit inactivated influenza vaccine. This clonotype was seen at least ten times. TCRdb reprocessed the RT-PCR reads with MiXCR, giving one entry per CDR3 protein. Of a few hundred thousand distinct CDR3 sequences in the sample, over 9% are singletons; the top ten hold roughly 11%. V was trimmed by 6 bases and J by 2 bases, leaving 19 bases between them. The CDR3 loop spans 17 amino acids. Germline V gene lookup returns CDR1 SGHTA and CDR2 FQGTGA. These data were also filed under a second study, of T cells expressing NK-cell markers. Per that study: UMI-tagged 5'RACE template switching yielded the TCR beta cDNA. The authors derived TCR beta repertoires from sorted CD3+CD56+NKG2C+, CD3+CD56+NKG2C- and CD3+CD56-NKG2C+ T cells.

The origin of this receptor is a man aged 50 or older who received an inactivated influenza vaccine. The rearrangement joins TRBV7-3 to TRBJ2-2, with D perhaps matching TRBD1 (6 bases). The sample was PBMCs from blood, taken on the day of vaccination. The CDR3 DNA reads as TGTGCCAGCAGTCTTACAAGGGACAATTTCAACACCGGGGAGCTGTTTTTT. It encodes CASSLTRDNFNTGELFF. Filled out from reference TRBV7-3 and TRBJ2-2, the complete variable domain reads GAGVSQTPSNKVTEKGKYVELRCDPISGHTALYWYRQSLGQGPEFLIYFQGTGAADDSGLPNDRFFAVRPEGSVSTLKIQRTERGDSAVYLCASSLTRDNFNTGELFFGEGSRLTVL.